This T cell receptor beta chain appears in the sequencing data of a study of T cell responses to AZD1222 COVID-19 vaccine. This clone was seen only a few times. What it recognizes is unknown. Only in-frame clones appear in the TCRdb table, and some are missing; sequencing was by immunoSEQ multiplex PCR. The sample has approximately 82,000 clones, roughly 92% seen once. Whole-study findings and limits: Baseline seropositivity occurred in only a handful of AZD1222 recipients.

The CDR3 totals 13 residues. In germline, CDR1 is SGHNT, CDR2 YYREEE (reference sequence). After removal of 4 bases from V and 8 bases from J, the junction contained 7 bases not matched to a gene. Investigators merged groups given second doses at roughly 4 or roughly 12 weeks. The receptor was isolated from an adult who received the AZD1222 COVID-19 vaccine. The chain uses TRBV5-4 and TRBJ1-2; TRBD1 agrees at 8 bases. Sequencing used peripheral blood, obtained 28 days after the second AZD1222 dose. The CDR3 protein is CASSPDRGWGYTF. CDR3 coding DNA: TGTGCCAGCAGCCCTGACAGGGGCTGGGGCTACACCTTC.